This T cell receptor beta chain was found in a study of blood T cell repertoires in COVID-19. Study as a whole: Acute and convalescent COVID-19 specimens originated in the United States, Italy and Spain. T cells, B-cell-depleted T cells, or PBMCs supplied cDNA or gDNA.

This clone turned up a few times. How the authors handled the data: Estimation of nucleated cell counts was performed using reference gene primer amplification. The protocol was immunoSEQ multiplex PCR, while the TCRdb copy is restricted to in-frame clones and leaves out a portion. The DNA gave D and trimming, while V, J and clone size come from that table. The sample lists fewer than 150,000 clones, around 78% occurring once. Sample: peripheral blood. The receptor's source is a human donor in a cohort sampled during active COVID-19.

The CDR3 DNA reads TGTGCCAGCTTAGGAGTCAGGGATCAGCCCCAGCATTTT. Protein sequence: CASLGVRDQPQHF. V gene TRBV28 combines with J gene TRBJ1-5; perhaps TRBD1 as D (5 bases). This CDR3 has 13 residues. V gave up 8 bases and J gave up 5 bases, with 13 bases separating them. Germline V gives CDR1 MDHEN, CDR2 SYDVKM.